The next 2 T cell receptor beta chains were all read from a single sample in a study of shared clonotypes between healthy human individuals. TCRdb keeps only in-frame clones here, not all; method: immunoSEQ multiplex PCR. The data hold approximately 500,000 clones, with 90% to 96% observed a single time. Sequenced input: naive CD4+ T cells sorted from blood. As for subset: CD45RA+ positively selected. The receptors shown here come from a woman aged 30 to 39 in good health.

This chain joins TRBV10-1 and TRBJ2-1, with D possibly called TRBD1 or TRBD2 (5 bases each). The CDR3 length is 16 residues. CDR1 is WNHNN and CDR2 is SYGVQD in the germline V gene (reference sequence). V was clipped by 0 bases and J by 9 bases, with 18 bases between them. CDR3: CASSESTRTGHAEQFF. CDR3 nucleotides: TGCGCCAGCAGTGAGTCGACTCGGACTGGACATGCTGAGCAGTTCTTC.

The table lists this clone with a count of one. V gene TRBV27 combines with J gene TRBJ2-5; no reliable D call. Between the trimmed V and J ends, which lost 3 bases and 4 bases, there was a span of 15 bases. The V gene's germline CDR1 is MNHEY and CDR2 SMNVEV (reference sequence). CDR3 length equals 15 residues. This chain's CDR3 is CASSLTRSTRETQYF. The CDR3 bases are TGTGCCAGCAGTTTGACACGGTCGACCAGAGAGACCCAGTACTTC.